This T cell receptor (beta chain) originates from a study of blood T cell repertoires in COVID-19. Overall study context: The United States, Italy and Spain provided the acute and convalescent COVID-19 samples. The analysed material was cDNA or gDNA that came from T cells, B-cell-depleted T cells, or PBMCs.

Trimming cost V 7 bases and J 5 bases, with 14 bases left between them. Germline-derived CDR1 and CDR2 are LNHDA and SQIVND (reference sequence). This CDR3 has 13 amino acids. In the authors' methods: Amplification from reference gene primers served as the basis for estimated nucleated cell counts. Produced via immunoSEQ multiplex PCR; TCRdb's table is partial and in-frame only. The V and J calls and clone size are taken from that table; D and trimming were inferred from the DNA. The sample lists fewer than 35,000 clones, around 90% occurring once. The source of this sequence is a man aged 55-75 years with active COVID-19. The chain links TRBV19 to TRBJ1-1; perhaps TRBD1 as D (5 bases). Sequenced sample: peripheral blood. The CDR3 loop is CASKLSQATEAFF. The CDR3 DNA follows: TGTGCCAGTAAGCTATCACAGGCGACTGAAGCTTTCTTT.